This paragraph reports one T cell receptor beta chain. What it recognizes is unknown. The treatment here: 15 to 20 received Ad26.COV2.S at low or high dose, single or two shots; a few received placebo; per-sample allocation not given. Repertoires come from day 63 after the first vaccine or placebo injection. Expression of Wuhan-strain SARS-CoV-2 spike came from the Ad26 vector that formed the vaccine. Produced via immunoSEQ multiplex PCR; TCRdb's table is partial and in-frame only. The sample shows about 460,000 clones, 70% to 90% of them seen only once. This record comes from a study of Ad26.COV2.S vaccination and SARS-CoV-2 variants. Across the study: COV1001, an Ad26.COV2.S trial, supplied this vaccine-arm donor. Intramuscular Ad26.COV2.S at 5x10^10 or 1x10^11 viral particles. Whole-study results and caveats: Assessments of TCR breadth and depth may have underestimated the total T cell responses.

This CDR3 has 13 amino acids. V was pared by 6 bases and J by 7 bases, with 12 bases between. The TCR comes from a person aged 18-60 years who received the Ad26.COV2.S COVID-19 vaccine or a placebo. This chain connects TRBV12-3 or TRBV12-4 to TRBJ1-4; maybe TRBD1 (5 bases). Specimen: peripheral blood, collected in a trial of Ad26.COV2.S vaccine versus placebo. The CDR3 DNA reads as TGTGCCAGCAGAATCGGGGGGAGTGAAAAACTGTTTTTT. As protein: CASRIGGSEKLFF.